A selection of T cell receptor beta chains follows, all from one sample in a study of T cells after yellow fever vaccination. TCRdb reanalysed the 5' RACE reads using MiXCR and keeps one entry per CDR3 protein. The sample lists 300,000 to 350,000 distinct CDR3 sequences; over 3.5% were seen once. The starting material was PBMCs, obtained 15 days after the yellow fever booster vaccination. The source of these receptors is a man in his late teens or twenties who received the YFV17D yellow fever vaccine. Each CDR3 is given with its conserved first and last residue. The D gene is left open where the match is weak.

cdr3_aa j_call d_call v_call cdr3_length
CASSLEGLLSPLHF TRBJ1-6 NA TRBV5-1 14
CASSLKGASYGYTF TRBJ1-2 TRBD1 TRBV27 14
CASSQGTGSLWYEQYF TRBJ2-7 NA TRBV4-1 16
CASSLVPPDTQYF TRBJ2-3 NA TRBV7-2 13
CASSLTLQLEQYF TRBJ2-7 NA TRBV5-5 13
CSARLAGGETQYF TRBJ2-5 TRBD2 TRBV20-1 13
CASSPRGGGQNNEQFF TRBJ2-1 TRBD2 TRBV5-5 16
CASSYEVAGANEQFF TRBJ2-1 TRBD2 TRBV6-2/TRBV6-3 15
CASANHFNQPQHF TRBJ1-5 NA TRBV6-2/TRBV6-3 13
CSAQDRAPNTGELFF TRBJ2-2 TRBD1 TRBV20-1 15
CASSFSSGGQNTGELFF TRBJ2-2 TRBD2 TRBV9 17
CASSQPSGGRVTQYF TRBJ2-3 TRBD2 TRBV4-3 15
CASSLGDGDTEAFF TRBJ1-1 NA TRBV5-1 14
CASSLTSGAIQETQYF TRBJ2-5 TRBD2 TRBV7-2 16
CASSTGQGSPEAFF TRBJ1-1 TRBD1 TRBV6-5 14
CASSLGHPGGTEAFF TRBJ1-1 NA TRBV11-2 15
CASSRGPANTGELFF TRBJ2-2 NA TRBV7-2 15